This T cell receptor (beta chain) appears in the sequencing data of a study of regulatory T cells in long-lasting Graves disease. Overall study results and limits: Favoring TRBV28, TRBJ1-2 and TRBJ2-5 was a feature seen in persistent disease.

The table lists this clonotype with many counts. Its specificity is unknown. Time point denoted: newly diagnosed GD, antithyroid drugs for less than 3 months. Preparation of the TCR library used RNA extracted from PBMCs. All patients originated from an endocrinology department located in Xi'an, China. The CDR3 is 13 amino acids. The germline CDR1 and CDR2 sequences are MNHEY and SMNVEV (reference sequence). V shed 2 bases and J shed 1 base, with 6 bases lying between them. Researchers made TCR beta libraries by using iRepertoire HTBI primers and running Arm-PCR on CDR3 regions. TCRdb analysed the multiplex PCR reads with MiXCR anew, one entry per CDR3 protein. The repertoire holds more than 450,000 distinct CDR3 sequences, with around 12% as singletons. The sample was also reused in another study, on T cells in Graves' hyperthyroidism and ophthalmopathy.

The chain carries TRBV27 and TRBJ2-7; D ambiguous. This TCR was sampled from a woman under 40 with Graves disease. Source: peripheral blood mononuclear cells (PBMCs), taken at new diagnosis, from a patient treated with antithyroid drugs. This CDR3 reads CASSLDESYEQYF. The DNA of the CDR3 is TGTGCCAGCAGTTTAGACGAGTCCTACGAGCAGTACTTC.